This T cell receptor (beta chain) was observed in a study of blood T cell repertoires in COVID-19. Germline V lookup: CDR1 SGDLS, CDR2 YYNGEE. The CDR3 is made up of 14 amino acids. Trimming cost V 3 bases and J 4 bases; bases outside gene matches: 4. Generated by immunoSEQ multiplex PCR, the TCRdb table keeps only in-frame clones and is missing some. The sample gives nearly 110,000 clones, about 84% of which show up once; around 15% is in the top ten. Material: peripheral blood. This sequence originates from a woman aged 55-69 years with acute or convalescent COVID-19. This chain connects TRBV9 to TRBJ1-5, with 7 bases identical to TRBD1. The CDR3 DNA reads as TGTGCCAGCAGCGCCGACAGGGAAAATCAGCCCCAGCATTTT. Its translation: CASSADRENQPQHF.